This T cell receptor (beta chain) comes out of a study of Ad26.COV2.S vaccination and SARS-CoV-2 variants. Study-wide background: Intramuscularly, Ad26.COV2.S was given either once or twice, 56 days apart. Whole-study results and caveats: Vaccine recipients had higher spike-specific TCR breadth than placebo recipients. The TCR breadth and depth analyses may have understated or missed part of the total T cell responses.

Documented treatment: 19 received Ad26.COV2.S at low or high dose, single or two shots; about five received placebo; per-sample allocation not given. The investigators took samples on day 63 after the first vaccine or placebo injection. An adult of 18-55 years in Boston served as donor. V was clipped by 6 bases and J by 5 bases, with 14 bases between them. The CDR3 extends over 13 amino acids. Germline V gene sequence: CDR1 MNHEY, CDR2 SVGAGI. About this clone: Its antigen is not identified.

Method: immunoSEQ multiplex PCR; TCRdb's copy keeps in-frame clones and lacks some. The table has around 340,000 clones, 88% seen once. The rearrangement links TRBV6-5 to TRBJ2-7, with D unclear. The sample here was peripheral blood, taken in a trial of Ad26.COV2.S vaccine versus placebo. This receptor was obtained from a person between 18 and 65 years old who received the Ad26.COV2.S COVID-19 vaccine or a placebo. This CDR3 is CASRANTLDEQYF. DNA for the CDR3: TGTGCCAGCAGAGCCAACACGTTGGACGAGCAGTACTTC.